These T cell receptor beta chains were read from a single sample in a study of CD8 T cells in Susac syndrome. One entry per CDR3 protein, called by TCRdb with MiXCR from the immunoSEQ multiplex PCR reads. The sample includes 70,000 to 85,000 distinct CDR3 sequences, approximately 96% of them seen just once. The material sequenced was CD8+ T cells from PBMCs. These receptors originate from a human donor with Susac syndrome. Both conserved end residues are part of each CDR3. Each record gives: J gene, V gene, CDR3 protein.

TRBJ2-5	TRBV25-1	CASSQREVLETQYF
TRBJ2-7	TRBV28	CASKGPAEYEQYF
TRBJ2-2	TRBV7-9	CASRPAGELFF
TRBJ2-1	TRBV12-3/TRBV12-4	CASLTSGHNEQFF
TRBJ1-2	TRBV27	CASGGTRGYTF
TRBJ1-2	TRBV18	CASSPGTSINYGYTF
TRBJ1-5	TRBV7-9	CASTAAPNQPQHF
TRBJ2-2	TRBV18	CASSASGSGTGELFF
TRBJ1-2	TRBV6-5	CASSYGGNGYTF
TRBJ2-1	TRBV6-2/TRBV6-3	CASSRQGSNNEQFF
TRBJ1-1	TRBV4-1	CASSPTLNTEAFF
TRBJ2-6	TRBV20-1	CSARTGSETIPSGANVLTF
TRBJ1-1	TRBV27	CASSLRGEANTEAFF
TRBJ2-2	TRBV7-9	CASSSPMGTGELFF
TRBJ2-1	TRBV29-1	CSARPGLAHNEQFF
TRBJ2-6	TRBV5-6	CASSVGTSGWAGANVLTF
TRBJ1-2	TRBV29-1	CSVDDPVLGDYTF
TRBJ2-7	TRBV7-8	CASSSSSGGYEQYF
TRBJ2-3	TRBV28	CASSLEEAGGLADTQYF
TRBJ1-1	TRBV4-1	CASSQEYLSLNTEAFF
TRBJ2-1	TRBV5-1	CASGRLAGGPIEQFF
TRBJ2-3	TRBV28	CASSGLGTDTQYF
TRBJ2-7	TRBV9	CASSVGTVTYEQYF
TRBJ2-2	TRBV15	CATSSRDGRTGELFF
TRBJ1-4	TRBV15	CATSRGDRRYEKLFF
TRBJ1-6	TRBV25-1	CASSVGPKSPLHF
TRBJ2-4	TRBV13	CASSSRDSKNIQYF
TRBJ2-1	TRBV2	CASSLTSGRAPEQFF
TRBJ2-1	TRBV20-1	CSARVTGSSYNEQFF
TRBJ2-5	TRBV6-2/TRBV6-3	CASSGRPVQETQYF
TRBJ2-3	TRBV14	CASSQMLAGAEDTQYF
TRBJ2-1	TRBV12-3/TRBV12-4	CASSFSRPNEQFF